Listed below are T cell receptor beta chains from one sample, sequenced in a study of vaccination and CD4 T cells after COVID-19. The antigens of these receptors remain unknown. TCRdb analysed the PCR reads with MiXCR anew, one entry per CDR3 protein. The sample lists 9,500 to 12,000 distinct CDR3 sequences, 35% to 50% occurring once. Sequenced: CD4+ T cells from blood, cultured in vitro. All receptors come from a human donor who had recovered from COVID-19. Both conserved end residues are part of each CDR3. D genes are given only for firm matches. For some rows the clone size is stated as once, few or many, or as a class when expanded; others skip it.

TRBJ2-3 | TRBD1 | TRBV2 | . | CASSEAGQGADTQYF | TGTGCCAGCAGTGAAGCCGGACAGGGCGCAGATACGCAGTATTTT
TRBJ2-3 | TRBD1 | TRBV7-9 | . | CASSPLLGFTGAEYF | TGTGCCAGCAGCCCGTTGCTTGGGTTTACAGGGGCGGAGTATTTT
TRBJ2-6 | . | TRBV12-3/TRBV12-4 | . | CASSEISGANVLTF | TGTGCCAGCAGTGAGATCTCTGGGGCCAACGTCCTGACTTTC
TRBJ2-3 | TRBD2 | TRBV20-1 | few | CSVNGGVSTDTQYF | TGCAGTGTTAATGGGGGGGTCAGCACAGATACGCAGTATTTT
TRBJ1-2 | . | TRBV6-1 | few | CASRQIYGYTF | TGTGCCAGCAGGCAGATCTATGGCTACACCTTC
TRBJ2-7 | . | TRBV7-9 | once | CASSFPGTPSYEQYF | TGTGCCAGCAGCTTTCCCGGGACACCTTCCTACGAGCAGTACTTC
TRBJ2-3 | TRBD2 | TRBV30 | few | CAWSVMAGGLLNTQYF | TGTGCCTGGAGTGTAATGGCGGGGGGCCTCCTCAATACGCAGTATTTT
TRBJ1-2 | TRBD1 | TRBV20-1 | . | CSARTGGEAYGYTF | TGCAGTGCAAGAACAGGGGGCGAGGCCTATGGCTACACCTTC
TRBJ2-1 | TRBD2 | TRBV2 | . | CASGLAGLNEQFF | TGTGCCAGCGGACTAGCGGGCCTCAATGAGCAGTTCTTC
TRBJ1-1 | . | TRBV19 | few | CASSLWGGTEAFF | TGTGCCAGTAGTTTGTGGGGAGGTACTGAAGCTTTCTTT
TRBJ1-6 | . | TRBV12-3/TRBV12-4 | . | CASSHRDGNSPLHF | TGTGCCAGCAGTCACAGGGATGGAAATTCACCCCTCCACTTT
TRBJ2-2 | . | TRBV12-3/TRBV12-4 | few | CASRPLQGLTTGELFF | TGTGCCAGCAGACCACTTCAGGGACTTACCACCGGGGAGCTGTTTTTT
TRBJ1-1 | TRBD1 | TRBV20-1 | few | CSASTGTGFFLNTEAFF | TGCAGTGCTAGCACCGGGACAGGTTTCTTCCTGAACACTGAAGCTTTCTTT
TRBJ1-2 | . | TRBV6-5 | few | CASSSILLDGYTF | TGTGCCAGCAGTTCCATTTTATTGGATGGCTACACCTTC
TRBJ1-2 | . | TRBV5-4 | . | CASSLDGYGYTF | TGTGCCAGCAGCTTGGATGGCTATGGCTACACCTTC
TRBJ2-1 | TRBD2 | TRBV10-3 | . | CAISGTSGGTYNEQFF | TGTGCCATCAGTGGGACTAGCGGGGGTACCTACAATGAGCAGTTCTTC
TRBJ2-5 | TRBD2 | TRBV18 | . | CASSPGLTSQPQETQYF | TGTGCCAGCTCACCAGGGTTGACTAGCCAGCCTCAAGAGACCCAGTACTTC
TRBJ2-5 | . | TRBV9 | . | CASSVGSHTSGGETQYF | TGTGCCAGCAGCGTAGGGTCCCACACGTCAGGAGGGGAGACCCAGTACTTC
TRBJ1-4 | TRBD1 | TRBV5-1 | . | CASSTGFEEKLFF | TGCGCCAGCTCGACAGGGTTTGAGGAAAAACTGTTTTTT
TRBJ1-5 | . | TRBV6-1 | few | CASSQGEDQPQHF | TGTGCCAGCAGTCAGGGCGAGGATCAGCCCCAGCATTTT
TRBJ2-2 | TRBD1 | TRBV18 | few | CASSPTSKGTGHTWELFF | TGTGCCAGCTCACCGACCAGCAAGGGGACAGGGCATACCTGGGAGCTGTTTTTT
TRBJ1-2 | . | TRBV11-3 | . | CASSHRGGGFNYGYTF | TGTGCCAGCAGCCATCGAGGCGGGGGCTTCAACTATGGCTACACCTTC
TRBJ1-6 | . | TRBV5-1 | . | CASSVDRGSPLHF | TGCGCCAGCAGTGTCGACAGAGGATCACCCCTCCACTTT
TRBJ1-3 | . | TRBV6-5 | . | CASSSRGFSGNTIYF | TGTGCCAGCAGTTCACGAGGATTCTCTGGAAACACCATATATTTT
TRBJ2-1 | TRBD2 | TRBV7-2 | . | CASSSPGLAFHNEQFF | TGTGCCAGCAGCTCGCCGGGACTAGCGTTCCACAATGAGCAGTTCTTC
TRBJ1-1 | . | TRBV11-2 | few | CASSFDRGDTEAFF | TGTGCCAGCAGCTTTGACAGAGGGGACACTGAAGCTTTCTTT
TRBJ2-7 | TRBD1 | TRBV10-3 | few | CATTGVSSYEQYF | TGTGCCACCACAGGGGTCAGCTCCTACGAGCAGTACTTC
TRBJ1-2 | . | TRBV12-5 | . | CASGSRMQPYGYTF | TGTGCTAGTGGTTCCCGAATGCAGCCCTATGGCTACACCTTC
TRBJ2-5 | . | TRBV6-1 | few | CASSEPRQIKETQYF | TGTGCCAGCAGTGAACCCCGACAGATTAAAGAGACCCAGTACTTC
TRBJ2-1 | TRBD1 | TRBV20-1 | . | CSASGQGNYNEQFF | TGCAGTGCGTCGGGACAGGGCAACTACAATGAGCAGTTCTTC
TRBJ2-5 | TRBD2 | TRBV6-5 | few | CASSYTPGLAVQETQYF | TGTGCCAGCAGTTACACCCCGGGACTAGCGGTACAAGAGACCCAGTACTTC
TRBJ1-2 | . | TRBV30 | few | CAWMWNYGYTF | TGTGCCTGGATGTGGAACTATGGCTACACCTTC
TRBJ2-3 | TRBD1 | TRBV18 | . | CASSPPRTGGTDTQYF | TGTGCCAGCTCACCACCCAGGACAGGGGGCACAGATACGCAGTATTTT
TRBJ2-3 | TRBD1 | TRBV5-1 | . | CASSPGQGSTDTQYF | TGCGCCAGCAGCCCTGGACAGGGGAGCACAGATACGCAGTATTTT
TRBJ1-3 | . | TRBV10-3 | . | CAISESLGVGNTIYF | TGTGCCATCAGTGAGTCGTTAGGGGTCGGAAACACCATATATTTT
TRBJ1-6 | . | TRBV6-1 | . | CASSTPPGYNSPLHF | TGTGCCAGCAGTACCCCCCCAGGGTATAATTCACCCCTCCACTTT
TRBJ2-1 | . | TRBV2 | . | CATGVDSYNEQFF | TGTGCCACAGGGGTCGACTCCTACAATGAGCAGTTCTTC
TRBJ2-5 | . | TRBV5-5 | . | CASSSVQGSETQYF | TGTGCCAGCAGTTCAGTCCAGGGGTCGGAGACCCAGTACTTC
TRBJ1-6 | . | TRBV6-2/TRBV6-3 | . | CASSYSQLNSPLHF | TGTGCCAGCAGTTACAGTCAACTTAATTCACCCCTCCACTTT
TRBJ2-1 | . | TRBV7-2 | . | CASSLSGAVSYNEQFF | TGTGCCAGCAGCCTGTCGGGGGCCGTCTCCTACAATGAGCAGTTCTTC
TRBJ2-3 | TRBD2 | TRBV11-3 | . | CASSYSGPSTDTQYF | TGTGCCAGCAGCTATAGCGGGCCTAGCACAGATACGCAGTATTTT
TRBJ2-2 | . | TRBV12-3/TRBV12-4 | few | CASSATENTGELFF | TGTGCCAGCAGTGCGACAGAGAACACCGGGGAGCTGTTTTTT
TRBJ2-3 | . | TRBV20-1 | few | CSASGGTDTQYF | TGCAGTGCTAGCGGGGGCACAGATACGCAGTATTTT
TRBJ2-5 | TRBD2 | TRBV29-1 | . | CSVVLLAGGRETQYF | TGCAGCGTTGTTTTGCTAGCGGGGGGCCGAGAGACCCAGTACTTC